This T cell receptor beta chain was identified during a study of OX40 agonist ivuxolimab in advanced cancers. Study information: Participants could have had prior anti-PD-1, anti-PD-L1 or anti-CTLA-4 therapy, and 40% had some. Three dose-escalation patients had partial responses: one with hepatocellular carcinoma and two with cutaneous melanoma. Points from the study as a whole: Dose levels from 0.1 to 3.0 mg/kg saw CD4+ and CD8+ blood T cells expand clonally by week 6.

TCRdb's copy holds only in-frame clones and misses some; the assay was immunoSEQ multiplex PCR. The repertoire holds some 73,000 clones, with 85% to 90% as singletons. Germline assignment: CDR1 GTSNPN and CDR2 SVGIG (reference sequence). The V and J ends lost 3 bases and 5 bases respectively, with 13 bases between them. The length of the CDR3 is 13 residues. Points on this clone: Its specificity is unknown.

The receptor comes from an adult with an advanced solid tumor such as melanoma, head and neck, liver or kidney cancer. The sample in question was CD4+ or CD8+ T cells sorted from blood, obtained in a trial of the OX40 agonist ivuxolimab. The V gene is TRBV30, the J gene TRBJ2-5; maybe TRBD1 (5 bases). The CDR3 loop reads CAWSQGSGETQYF. The CDR3 DNA is TGTGCCTGGAGCCAAGGGTCAGGGGAGACCCAGTACTTC.